What follows are 7 T cell receptor beta chains derived from one specimen sequenced in a study of blood T cell repertoires in COVID-19. Sequencing was performed with immunoSEQ multiplex PCR; in TCRdb, only in-frame clones are kept and a portion is missing. The table has some 14,000 clones, roughly nine tenths seen once. Sequenced material: peripheral blood. These receptors all come from a woman aged 70-85 years in a cohort sampled during active or convalescent COVID-19.

The rearrangement uses TRBV28 and TRBJ1-5; 7 nucleotides match TRBD1. J lost 3 bases, V lost 6 bases, and 5 bases had no gene match. Germline CDR1 reads MDHEN; CDR2 reads SYDVKM. The CDR3 is 14 residues long. CDR3 coding DNA: TGTGCCAGCAGCTGGACAGGTTACAATCAGCCCCAGCATTTT. Its protein product is CASSWTGYNQPQHF. Full variable domain (remainder filled in from reference TRBV28 and TRBJ1-5): DVKVTQSSRYLVKRTGEKVFLECVQDMDHENMFWYRQDPGLGLRLIYFSYDVKMKEKGDIPEGYSVSREKKERFSLILESASTNQTSMYLCASSWTGYNQPQHFGDGTRLSIL.

The chain joins TRBV4-1 to TRBJ2-7; the D gene is possibly TRBD1 (6 bases). This CDR3 spans 16 amino acids. Germline V CDR1 and CDR2: MGHRA, YSYEKL. The V and J ends lost 6 bases and 6 bases respectively, with 24 bases between them. This CDR3 is CASSRFQDVGALEQYF. The CDR3 DNA follows: TGCGCCAGCAGTCGATTCCAGGACGTGGGGGCCCTCGAGCAGTACTTC.

The CDR3 DNA is TGTGCCAGCAGCCATTGGACCCCTAGTACAGGGGAACCACACGGCACAGATACGCAGTATTTT. Residues: CASSHWTPSTGEPHGTDTQYF. V gene TRBV14 combines with J gene TRBJ2-3; 7 bases are shared with TRBD1. With 3 bases clipped from V and 1 base from J, the junction kept 22 bases outside the gene matches. In germline, CDR1 is SGHDN, CDR2 FVKESK. CDR3 length equals 21 residues.

This clone occurred once. The chain is built from TRBV7-6 and TRBJ2-3, with D possibly being TRBD1 (5 bases). V lost 6 bases and J lost 2, with 15 bases in between. The CDR3 spans 15 residues. Germline V gene lookup returns CDR1 SGHVS and CDR2 FNYEAQ. CDR3 nucleotide sequence: TGTGCCAGCAGTGGGGCAGGATTACCCACAGATACGCAGTATTTT. Its protein is CASSGAGLPTDTQYF.

The chain carries TRBV7-3 and TRBJ2-1, with TRBD2 matching over 11 bases. CDR3 length: 15 residues. CDR1 and CDR2 (germline): SGHTA, FQGTGA. V dropped 5 bases and J dropped 9; count of bases not matched to a gene: 9. CDR3 loop: CASSISGGAEVEQFF. For the CDR3, the DNA is TGTGCCAGCAGCATTAGCGGGGGGGCGGAGGTTGAGCAGTTCTTC. Looking up the rest from reference TRBV7-3 and TRBJ2-1 gives the full variable domain: GAGVSQTPSNKVTEKGKYVELRCDPISGHTALYWYRQSLGQGPEFLIYFQGTGAADDSGLPNDRFFAVRPEGSVSTLKIQRTERGDSAVYLCASSISGGAEVEQFFGPGTRLTVL.

The chain recombines TRBV27 with TRBJ1-1; no firm D call. Germline V gene sequence: CDR1 MNHEY, CDR2 SMNVEV (reference sequence). The V end was cut by 0 bases, the J end by 0 bases, with 8 bases between. This CDR3 has 15 amino acids. In nucleotides, the CDR3 is TGTGCCAGCAGTTTATCTGGGCTCATGAACACTGAAGCTTTCTTT. The encoded protein is CASSLSGLMNTEAFF.

V gene TRBV10-3 combines with J gene TRBJ1-5, with TRBD1 matching over 7 bases. CDR1 is ENHRY and CDR2 is SYGVKD in the germline V gene. Losses at the gene ends were 0 bases for V and 3 bases for J; bases not matched to a gene: 8. The CDR3 extends over 17 amino acids. The CDR3 DNA reads TGTGCCATCAGTGAGTCAAAACAGGGGTTGGACAATCAGCCCCAGCATTTT. Protein product: CAISESKQGLDNQPQHF.